This is a list of T cell receptor beta chains from one sample in a study of T-cell reconstitution after alpha-beta-depleted transplantation in children. TCRdb re-derived calls from the PCR reads in MiXCR, one entry per CDR3 protein. Of about 130,000 distinct CDR3 sequences detected, 9.7% appear once; the ten largest clones hold nearly 25%. This specimen consisted of PBMCs, mostly from graft donor cells, obtained 180 days after TCRalphabeta/CD19-depleted stem cell transplant. These receptors were collected from a girl under three years old who had a stem cell transplant for combined immunodeficiency, so the T cells may come from the graft donor. The CDR3 runs from the conserved cysteine through the conserved F or W. The D gene is left open where the match is weak. Not every row has a clone size; where given, it reads once, few, many or a size class.

CATSDFGQGLDTQYF,TGTGCCACCAGTGATTTCGGGCAGGGGTTGGATACGCAGTATTTT,.,TRBJ2-3,15,TRBV24-1,.
CSAAGQGYEQYF,TGCAGTGCTGCGGGACAGGGGTACGAGCAGTACTTC,TRBD1,TRBJ2-7,12,TRBV20-1,few
CASSLWTGTIAGQPQHF,TGTGCCAGCAGTTTATGGACAGGGACAATAGCAGGTCAGCCCCAGCATTTT,TRBD1,TRBJ1-5,17,TRBV28,few
CASRTGETQYF,TGTGCCAGCAGGACAGGGGAGACCCAGTACTTC,TRBD1,TRBJ2-5,11,TRBV6-2/TRBV6-3,.
CASSQTGEGNQPQHF,TGTGCCAGTAGTCAGACAGGGGAGGGCAATCAGCCCCAGCATTTT,TRBD1,TRBJ1-5,15,TRBV19,.
CASSVGLGQGPNTEAFF,TGTGCCAGCAGCGTAGGATTGGGACAGGGCCCTAATACTGAAGCTTTCTTT,TRBD1,TRBJ1-1,17,TRBV9,.
CASSQRGVLTDTQYF,TGTGCCAGCAGCCAACGGGGCGTCCTCACAGATACGCAGTATTTT,.,TRBJ2-3,15,TRBV3-1,many
CASSQGATEAFF,TGTGCCAGCAGCCAGGGAGCCACTGAAGCTTTCTTT,.,TRBJ1-1,12,TRBV3-1,few
CASSPGGGRNEQFF,TGTGCCAGCAGCCCCGGGGGAGGGAGGAATGAGCAGTTCTTC,TRBD2,TRBJ2-1,14,TRBV5-6,.
CASSLYTGTGKSFGTDTQYF,TGTGCCAGCAGCTTGTATACCGGGACAGGGAAAAGTTTCGGCACAGATACGCAGTATTTT,TRBD1,TRBJ2-3,20,TRBV5-6,.
CASSLGSRSYEQYF,TGTGCCAGCAGCCTTGGGTCCCGTTCCTACGAGCAGTACTTC,.,TRBJ2-7,14,TRBV11-2,many
CAILGTGNTGELFF,TGTGCCATCCTTGGGACAGGAAACACCGGGGAGCTGTTTTTT,TRBD1,TRBJ2-2,14,TRBV10-3,few
CSVGARTSMNTEAFF,TGCAGCGTTGGGGCCCGGACATCCATGAACACTGAAGCTTTCTTT,.,TRBJ1-1,15,TRBV29-1,few
CSVRKRRESDTDTQYF,TGCAGCGTCCGCAAGCGGCGGGAGTCTGATACAGATACGCAGTATTTT,TRBD2,TRBJ2-3,16,TRBV29-1,many
CSARVAPDTEAFF,TGCAGTGCTAGAGTGGCGCCAGACACTGAAGCTTTCTTT,.,TRBJ1-1,13,TRBV20-1,.
CASSSSWGGTLGEQYF,TGTGCCAGCAGTTCCTCATGGGGGGGAACCCTCGGGGAGCAGTACTTC,TRBD2,TRBJ2-7,16,TRBV12-3/TRBV12-4,.
CSAAQGGPDTQYF,TGCAGTGCTGCCCAGGGAGGGCCAGATACGCAGTATTTT,TRBD2,TRBJ2-3,13,TRBV20-1,many
CASSWGQRTDTQYF,TGCGCCAGCAGCTGGGGACAGCGAACAGATACGCAGTATTTT,TRBD1,TRBJ2-3,14,TRBV5-1,few
CASRPGSGGPGSYNEQFF,TGTGCCAGCAGGCCGGGAAGCGGGGGGCCCGGGTCCTACAATGAGCAGTTCTTC,TRBD2,TRBJ2-1,18,TRBV27,few
CASSLGLAQETQYF,TGTGCCAGCAGCTTAGGATTGGCCCAAGAGACCCAGTACTTC,.,TRBJ2-5,14,TRBV7-2,many
CATSEPGQGQGEQFF,TGTGCCACCAGTGAACCGGGACAGGGGCAAGGGGAGCAGTTCTTC,TRBD1,TRBJ2-1,15,TRBV24-1,few
CASSPVGTEAFF,TGTGCCAGCAGCCCTGTAGGGACTGAAGCTTTCTTT,.,TRBJ1-1,12,TRBV5-6,few
CSSDPGGDTQYF,TGCAGCTCCGATCCAGGGGGCGATACGCAGTATTTT,TRBD1,TRBJ2-3,12,TRBV29-1,.
CSATDRGAEAFF,TGCAGTGCTACGGACAGGGGAGCTGAAGCTTTCTTT,TRBD1,TRBJ1-1,12,TRBV20-1,few
CSAGTSGRQQETKYF,TGCAGTGCTGGGACTAGCGGGAGGCAGCAAGAGACCAAGTACTTC,TRBD2,TRBJ2-5,15,TRBV20-1,.
CASSYGGAHEQYF,TGTGCCAGCAGTTACGGGGGGGCCCACGAGCAGTACTTC,.,TRBJ2-7,13,TRBV6-2/TRBV6-3,few
CASSINSGGVLTDTQYF,TGTGCCAGCAGCATAAATAGCGGGGGGGTCCTCACAGATACGCAGTATTTT,TRBD2,TRBJ2-3,17,TRBV7-2,many
CASSLWASRDEQFF,TGTGCCAGCAGTTTATGGGCTAGCAGGGATGAGCAGTTCTTC,.,TRBJ2-1,14,TRBV28,few
CAISELGHSQETQYF,TGTGCCATCAGTGAGTTAGGACACTCACAAGAGACCCAGTACTTC,.,TRBJ2-5,15,TRBV10-3,.
CSARVGTSGITDTQYF,TGCAGTGCTAGAGTTGGGACTAGCGGGATCACAGATACGCAGTATTTT,TRBD2,TRBJ2-3,16,TRBV20-1,.
CSAPKGRDRAPEQYF,TGCAGTGCTCCTAAAGGGCGGGACAGGGCCCCCGAGCAGTACTTC,TRBD1,TRBJ2-7,15,TRBV20-1,few
CASSPANRERNEQYF,TGTGCCAGCTCACCGGCCAACAGGGAGCGGAACGAGCAGTACTTC,.,TRBJ2-7,15,TRBV18,.
CASSRQGALPGELFF,TGTGCCAGCAGTCGACAGGGAGCACTACCCGGGGAGCTGTTTTTT,TRBD1,TRBJ2-2,15,TRBV12-3/TRBV12-4,many
CASTWAGGETQYF,TGTGCCAGCACCTGGGCTGGAGGGGAGACCCAGTACTTC,.,TRBJ2-5,13,TRBV12-3/TRBV12-4,few
CASSLSGGSITEAFF,TGTGCCAGCAGCCTCTCCGGGGGATCAATCACTGAAGCTTTCTTT,.,TRBJ1-1,15,TRBV7-2,.
CASSPPGAGTGELFF,TGTGCCAGCAGCCCTCCAGGGGCCGGCACCGGGGAGCTGTTTTTT,.,TRBJ2-2,15,TRBV7-2,.
CASSWGGLQETQYF,TGTGCCAGCAGCTGGGGGGGGCTCCAAGAGACCCAGTACTTC,.,TRBJ2-5,14,TRBV12-3/TRBV12-4,few
CASSHEGVSTDTQYF,TGCGCCAGCAGCCACGAAGGGGTTAGCACAGATACGCAGTATTTT,.,TRBJ2-3,15,TRBV4-3,many
CSARGDGTSGSSYNEQFF,TGCAGTGCTAGAGGCGATGGAACCAGCGGGAGCTCCTACAATGAGCAGTTCTTC,TRBD2,TRBJ2-1,18,TRBV20-1,few
CASSLGLAGGLVQFF,TGTGCCAGCAGTTTAGGACTAGCGGGAGGGCTGGTGCAGTTCTTC,TRBD2,TRBJ2-1,15,TRBV12-3/TRBV12-4,.
CASSPGTTPGYTF,TGTGCCAGCTCACCAGGGACAACTCCTGGCTACACCTTC,.,TRBJ1-2,13,TRBV18,.
CASSRLAGGGRETQYF,TGTGCCAGCAGTCGACTAGCGGGAGGGGGGCGGGAGACCCAGTACTTC,TRBD2,TRBJ2-5,16,TRBV12-3/TRBV12-4,.
CSAYGLAGGYEQYF,TGCAGTGCTTATGGACTAGCGGGAGGTTACGAGCAGTACTTC,TRBD2,TRBJ2-7,14,TRBV20-1,.
CASSLGLARQTQYF,TGTGCCAGCAGTTTAGGACTAGCGCGACAGACCCAGTACTTC,TRBD2,TRBJ2-5,14,TRBV12-3/TRBV12-4,few
CASSLGHSTDTQYF,TGTGCCAGCAGCTTGGGACACTCCACAGATACGCAGTATTTT,.,TRBJ2-3,14,TRBV7-3,many
CASSHAGNYEQYF,TGTGCCAGCAGCCACGCAGGGAACTACGAGCAGTACTTC,.,TRBJ2-7,13,TRBV7-2,.
CASSPGLAPFF,TGTGCCAGCAGCCCTGGACTAGCACCGTTCTTC,TRBD2,TRBJ2-1,11,TRBV12-3/TRBV12-4,.
CASSLGGASGKNSQYF,TGTGCCAGCAGCTTAGGAGGTGCAAGCGGCAAAAACAGTCAGTACTTC,.,TRBJ2-4,16,TRBV7-2,.
CSASHLAGVSYNEQFF,TGCAGTGCTAGCCACCTAGCGGGAGTATCCTACAATGAGCAGTTCTTC,TRBD2,TRBJ2-1,16,TRBV20-1,.
CASSMTRFTYNEQFF,TGTGCCAGTAGTATGACCAGGTTCACCTACAATGAGCAGTTCTTC,.,TRBJ2-1,15,TRBV19,.
CASSLLGSWVGGDQPQHF,TGTGCCAGCAGCCTCCTAGGGTCGTGGGTAGGAGGGGATCAGCCCCAGCATTTT,.,TRBJ1-5,18,TRBV7-8,.
CASSPRTGVQETQYF,TGTGCCAGCAGCCCGAGAACAGGGGTCCAAGAGACCCAGTACTTC,TRBD1,TRBJ2-5,15,TRBV7-2,few
CSALVWGMNTESFF,TGCAGTGCTTTAGTCTGGGGAATGAACACTGAATCTTTCTTT,.,TRBJ1-1,14,TRBV20-1,.
CASSRDRGKNNEQFF,TGTGCCAGCAGCAGGGACAGGGGGAAGAACAATGAGCAGTTCTTC,TRBD1,TRBJ2-1,15,TRBV11-2,few
CASSLKWSLYEQYF,TGTGCCAGCAGCTTAAAGTGGAGTCTTTACGAGCAGTACTTC,.,TRBJ2-7,14,TRBV11-1,.
CSVDRGLQETQYF,TGCAGCGTAGACAGGGGGTTACAAGAGACCCAGTACTTC,TRBD1,TRBJ2-5,13,TRBV29-1,many
CASSLFGGEQYF,TGTGCCAGCAGTTTATTTGGGGGCGAGCAGTACTTC,.,TRBJ2-7,12,TRBV12-3/TRBV12-4,.